This is a list of T cell receptor beta chains from one sample in a study of Graves' ophthalmopathy and Graves' hyperthyroidism. TCRdb redid the calling of the multiplex PCR reads with MiXCR, one entry per CDR3 protein. Of around 340,000 distinct CDR3 sequences listed, roughly 16% are singletons. The sequenced sample consisted of peripheral blood. The receptor source for this set is an adult man with Graves' ophthalmopathy. The CDR3 runs from the conserved cysteine through the conserved F or W. The order of the fields is J gene, D gene, clone size, V gene, CDR3 protein, CDR3 DNA. The D gene is left open where the match is weak. Size is stated for part of the rows, as once, few or many counts, or as a class when the clone is expanded.

TRBJ1-3,-,many,TRBV4-1,CASSQDGHRNTIYF,TGCGCCAGCAGCCAAGATGGACACCGAAACACCATATATTTT
TRBJ1-5,TRBD1,many,TRBV5-1,CASSLGSGQGAQPQHF,TGCGCCAGCAGCTTGGGGTCCGGACAGGGGGCACAGCCCCAGCATTTT
TRBJ2-3,TRBD2,many,TRBV5-1,CASSLITSGGKDTQYF,TGCGCCAGCAGCTTGATTACTAGCGGGGGAAAAGATACGCAGTATTTT
TRBJ1-5,-,many,TRBV10-3,CAISESFGGNGNQPQHF,TGTGCCATCAGTGAGTCTTTTGGGGGAAATGGCAATCAGCCCCAGCATTTT
TRBJ1-3,TRBD1,few,TRBV7-9,CASSSTGSGNTIYF,TGTGCCAGCAGCTCGACAGGGTCTGGAAACACCATATATTTT
TRBJ2-5,TRBD1,many,TRBV7-9,CASGRQGRRTQYF,TGTGCCAGCGGACGACAGGGCCGGAGAACCCAGTACTTC
TRBJ2-7,-,many,TRBV13,CASSLEVGAYEQYF,TGTGCCAGCAGCTTAGAGGTGGGAGCCTACGAGCAGTACTTC
TRBJ2-5,TRBD2,-,TRBV7-8,CASSPWTSGRAAETQYF,TGTGCCAGCAGCCCTTGGACTAGCGGGAGGGCCGCGGAGACCCAGTACTTC
TRBJ2-7,TRBD2,-,TRBV2,CASLGAGYEQYF,TGTGCCAGCCTCGGAGCGGGGTACGAGCAGTACTTC
TRBJ1-2,TRBD1,-,TRBV30,CAYQRDRPNYGYTF,TGTGCCTATCAACGGGACAGGCCGAACTATGGCTACACCTTC
TRBJ2-5,TRBD2,many,TRBV6-2/TRBV6-3,CATTLAGGTKETQYF,TGTGCCACCACTCTAGCGGGGGGTACCAAAGAGACCCAGTACTTC
TRBJ2-2,TRBD1,many,TRBV12-3/TRBV12-4,CASSFPTPTGAGELFF,TGTGCCAGCAGTTTCCCCACGCCTACAGGGGCCGGGGAGCTGTTTTTT
TRBJ2-5,TRBD1,many,TRBV7-3,CASSLFGTGQETQYF,TGTGCCAGCAGCTTATTCGGGACAGGACAAGAGACCCAGTACTTC
TRBJ2-7,TRBD2,many,TRBV6-5,CASISGAYEQYF,TGTGCCAGCATTAGCGGGGCCTACGAGCAGTACTTC
TRBJ2-5,-,many,TRBV29-1,CSTRGVGETQYF,TGCAGCACCCGTGGAGTGGGAGAGACCCAGTACTTC
TRBJ1-2,-,-,TRBV6-1,CASNEANYGYNF,TGTGCCAGCAATGAAGCTAACTATGGCTACAACTTC
TRBJ2-2,TRBD2,many,TRBV9,CASSASGRHTGELFF,TGTGCCAGCTCGGCTAGCGGGAGGCACACCGGGGAGCTGTTTTTT
TRBJ2-7,-,many,TRBV27,CASKIGTETYEQYF,TGTGCCTCTAAAATCGGGACGGAGACCTACGAGCAGTACTTC
TRBJ2-5,-,many,TRBV30,CAWSHAETQYF,TGTGCCTGGAGTCACGCGGAGACCCAGTACTTC
TRBJ2-5,TRBD2,many,TRBV6-2/TRBV6-3,CASSYRAAAGEETQYF,TGTGCCAGCAGTTACCGAGCGGCGGCGGGAGAAGAGACCCAGTACTTC
TRBJ2-5,-,many,TRBV20-1,CSAPAADSGQTQYF,TGCAGTGCTCCTGCGGCGGACAGTGGACAGACCCAGTACTTC
TRBJ2-5,-,many,TRBV27,CASSRGLSRKETQYF,TGTGCCAGCAGTCGCGGACTTAGTCGGAAAGAGACCCAGTACTTC
TRBJ2-4,-,many,TRBV4-1,CASSQDTGKNIQYF,TGCGCCAGCAGCCAAGATACAGGGAAAAACATTCAGTACTTC
TRBJ1-5,-,-,TRBV15,CATSAGRDSNQPQHF,TGTGCCACCAGTGCAGGGAGGGATAGCAATCAGCCCCAGCATTTT
TRBJ1-5,-,many,TRBV27,CASSNVPEPQHF,TGTGCCAGCAGTAATGTCCCGGAGCCCCAGCATTTT
TRBJ2-5,-,few,TRBV6-2/TRBV6-3,CASSNRSGDQETQYF,TGTGCCAGCAGTAATCGCAGCGGAGACCAAGAGACTCAGTACTTC
TRBJ1-2,-,many,TRBV30,CAWSAKSSLYGYTF,TGTGCCTGGAGTGCGAAATCCTCACTCTATGGCTACACCTTC
TRBJ1-6,-,few,TRBV30,CACRPTGLGNSPLHF,TGTGCCTGCCGACCCACAGGGTTGGGGAATTCACCCCTCCACTTT
TRBJ2-2,-,many,TRBV20-1,CSAALVGASGELFF,TGCAGTGCAGCATTAGTAGGGGCCTCCGGGGAGCTGTTTTTT
TRBJ2-5,-,many,TRBV6-5,CASSYEGVETQYF,TGTGCCAGCAGTTACGAGGGGGTGGAGACCCAGTACTTC
TRBJ2-7,-,-,TRBV11-1,CASSSHRGGTSPYERYF,TGTGCCAGCAGCTCTCACCGAGGGGGGACATCCCCCTACGAGCGGTACTTC
TRBJ2-7,-,many,TRBV20-1,CSAREGVDEQYF,TGCAGCGCCAGAGAAGGGGTGGACGAGCAGTACTTC
TRBJ1-5,TRBD1,many,TRBV29-1,CSVETGTGEQPQHF,TGCAGCGTCGAGACCGGGACAGGGGAACAGCCCCAGCATTTT
TRBJ1-2,-,many,TRBV25-1,CASSASANYGYTF,TGTGCCAGCAGCGCCTCGGCGAACTATGGCTACACCTTC
TRBJ2-7,-,many,TRBV20-1,CSGGLPYEQYF,TGCAGTGGGGGTTTGCCCTACGAGCAGTACTTC
TRBJ1-2,TRBD1,many,TRBV2,CASSRLGQGWTKNYGYTF,TGTGCCAGCAGTCGACTCGGACAGGGTTGGACGAAAAACTATGGCTACACCTTC
TRBJ1-1,TRBD1,-,TRBV30,CAWGPGQGLTEAFF,TGTGCCTGGGGGCCGGGACAGGGACTCACTGAAGCTTTCTTT
TRBJ1-2,-,many,TRBV2,CASSEEGDYDNYGYTF,TGTGCCAGCAGTGAAGAAGGCGACTATGACAACTATGGCTACACCTTC
TRBJ2-7,-,many,TRBV25-1,CASTKGGWADLALSYEQYF,TGTGCCAGCACGAAGGGGGGATGGGCCGACTTAGCATTGTCCTACGAGCAGTACTTC
TRBJ1-5,TRBD1,many,TRBV19,CASSTRQGANQPQHF,TGTGCCAGTAGTACTCGACAGGGGGCCAATCAGCCCCAGCATTTT
TRBJ2-5,-,many,TRBV7-8,CASTRGVQETQYF,TGTGCCAGCACTCGGGGAGTTCAAGAGACCCAGTACTTC
TRBJ1-2,-,many,TRBV28,CASSMTGYYGYTF,TGTGCCAGCAGTATGACAGGCTACTATGGCTACACCTTC
TRBJ1-2,-,many,TRBV5-1,CASQIQPTNYGYTF,TGCGCCAGCCAAATACAGCCAACTAACTATGGCTACACCTTC
TRBJ2-7,-,many,TRBV6-1,CASSRSTGWEQYF,TGTGCCAGCAGCCGGTCGACAGGTTGGGAGCAGTACTTC
TRBJ1-5,-,many,TRBV2,CASTPYGDQPQHF,TGTGCCAGCACCCCCTACGGAGATCAGCCCCAGCATTTT
TRBJ1-1,-,many,TRBV28,CASSIPGGVEAFF,TGTGCCAGCAGTATCCCCGGGGGAGTGGAAGCTTTCTTT
TRBJ2-5,TRBD1,-,TRBV20-1,CSATPDRGVGETQYF,TGCAGTGCTACCCCTGACAGGGGCGTAGGAGAGACCCAGTACTTC
TRBJ1-5,-,many,TRBV14,CASSQEFTSQPQHF,TGTGCCAGCAGCCAAGAATTTACGTCTCAGCCCCAGCATTTT
TRBJ2-5,TRBD1,many,TRBV5-1,CASSSGQGIRETQYF,TGCGCCAGCAGCTCCGGACAGGGGATTCGAGAGACCCAGTACTTC